Listed here is a single T cell receptor (beta chain). Its target is unknown. This entry belongs to a study of post-analysis software for immune sequencing data. Regarding the study as a whole: There were a handful of TRBV segments more frequent in patients than controls, and TRBV5-6, TRBV5-1 and TRBV20-1 were among them.

After removal of 2 bases from V and 4 bases from J, the junction contained 4 bases not matched to a gene. The germline V gene has CDR1 MGHRA and CDR2 YSYEKL. The CDR3 has 15 amino acids. cDNA libraries of TCR beta carried unique molecular identifiers. TCRdb itself ran the PCR reads through MiXCR, one entry per CDR3 protein. This table holds about 430,000 distinct CDR3 sequences, approximately 37% found once. The receptor comes from a girl between 2 and 10 years old with multiple sclerosis. Sequenced material: blood. V usage is TRBV4-1 and J usage is TRBJ2-1, with 8 bases lining up with TRBD2. CDR3 DNA: TGCGCCAGCAGCCAACTAGCGGGTAATTACAATGAGCAGTTCTTC. It translates to CASSQLAGNYNEQFF.